This T cell receptor (beta chain) is from a study of blood T cell repertoires in COVID-19. After removal of 3 bases from V and 5 bases from J, the junction contained 14 bases not matched to a gene. The CDR3 is 17 amino acids. The V gene's germline CDR1 is DFQATT and CDR2 SNEGSKA (reference sequence). The assay was immunoSEQ multiplex PCR, and TCRdb's table has in-frame clones only and misses some. The sample shows about 100,000 clones, 85% to 90% of them seen only once. The J gene is TRBJ2-5, the V gene TRBV20-1; TRBD2 matches 11 bases. This clonotype was sampled from a woman in her sixties or seventies in a cohort sampled during active or convalescent COVID-19. Specimen: peripheral blood. The CDR3 region has the DNA TGCAGTGCTAGTCTCCGCCCGGGACTAGCGGTAGTTGAGACCCAGTACTTC. Encoded protein: CSASLRPGLAVVETQYF.